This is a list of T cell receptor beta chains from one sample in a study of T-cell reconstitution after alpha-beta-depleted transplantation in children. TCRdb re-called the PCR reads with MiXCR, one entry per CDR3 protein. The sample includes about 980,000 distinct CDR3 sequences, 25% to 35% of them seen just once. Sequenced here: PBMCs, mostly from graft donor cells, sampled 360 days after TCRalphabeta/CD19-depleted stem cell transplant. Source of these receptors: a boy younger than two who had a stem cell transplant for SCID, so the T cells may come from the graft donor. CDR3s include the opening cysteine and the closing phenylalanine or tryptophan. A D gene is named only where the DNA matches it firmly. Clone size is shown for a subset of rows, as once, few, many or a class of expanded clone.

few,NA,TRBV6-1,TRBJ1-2,CASVRDVGGYTF,TGTGCCAGCGTACGGGACGTGGGGGGCTACACCTTC
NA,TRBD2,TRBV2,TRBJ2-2,CAISERDYGTSGGPLLTGELFF,TGTGCCATCAGTGAACGGGATTACGGGACTAGCGGGGGACCCCTTCTCACCGGGGAGCTGTTTTTT
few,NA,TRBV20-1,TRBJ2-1,CSASPTRALDGHNEQFF,TGCAGTGCTAGCCCGACCAGAGCCTTAGACGGGCACAATGAGCAGTTCTTC
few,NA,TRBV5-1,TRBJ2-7,CASSPRAARDYEQYF,TGCGCCAGCAGCCCCAGGGCGGCCCGGGACTACGAGCAGTACTTC
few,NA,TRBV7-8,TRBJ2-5,CASSSSMGPPKETQYF,TGTGCCAGCAGCTCCTCTATGGGACCCCCTAAAGAGACCCAGTACTTC
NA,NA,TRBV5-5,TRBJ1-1,CASSFLGIREGTEAFF,TGTGCCAGCAGCTTTTTAGGGATCAGGGAAGGCACTGAAGCTTTCTTT
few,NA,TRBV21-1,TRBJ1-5,CASSKGGPGADNQPQHF,TGTGCCAGCAGCAAAGGGGGCCCGGGGGCAGACAATCAGCCCCAGCATTTT
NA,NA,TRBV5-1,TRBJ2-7,CASSEGGTPYEQYF,TGCGCCAGCAGCGAGGGCGGGACACCCTACGAGCAGTACTTC
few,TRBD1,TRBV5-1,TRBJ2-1,CASSSGQSNFEQFF,TGCGCCAGCAGCTCGGGACAGAGCAATTTTGAGCAGTTCTTC
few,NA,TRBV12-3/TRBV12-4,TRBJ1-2,CASSLGQGLLLF,TGTGCCAGCAGCCTGGGGCAGGGGCTCCTCCTCTTC
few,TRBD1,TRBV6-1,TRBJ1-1,CASRRDRAMNTEAFF,TGTGCCAGCAGACGGGACAGGGCCATGAACACTGAAGCTTTCTTT
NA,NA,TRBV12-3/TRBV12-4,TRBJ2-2,CASSFATANTGELFF,TGTGCCAGCAGTTTTGCGACGGCGAACACCGGGGAGCTGTTTTTT
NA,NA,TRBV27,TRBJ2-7,CASSLSNEGRYAYEQYF,TGTGCCAGCAGTTTATCGAATGAAGGCAGGTACGCCTACGAGCAGTACTTC
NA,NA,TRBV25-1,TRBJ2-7,CASSPSGITYEQYF,TGTGCCAGCAGCCCTTCGGGTATTACGTACGAGCAGTACTTC
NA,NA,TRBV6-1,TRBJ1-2,CASSREGRYGYTF,TGTGCCAGCAGCAGGGAGGGGCGCTATGGCTACACCTTC
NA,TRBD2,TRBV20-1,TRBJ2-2,CSARANSGGDTGELFF,TGCAGTGCTAGAGCTAATAGCGGGGGGGACACCGGGGAGCTGTTTTTT
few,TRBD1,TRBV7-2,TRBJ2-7,CASSPNRGRLSEQYF,TGTGCCAGCAGCCCCAACAGGGGGCGCTTATCCGAGCAGTACTTC
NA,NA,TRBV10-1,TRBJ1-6,CASSENAVPNSPLHF,TGCGCCAGCAGTGAGAACGCCGTTCCCAATTCACCCCTCCACTTT
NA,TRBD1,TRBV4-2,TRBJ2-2,CASSQSPGTGAGELFF,TGTGCCAGCAGCCAATCCCCCGGGACAGGGGCCGGGGAGCTGTTTTTT
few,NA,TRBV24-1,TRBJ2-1,CATSDPSDSRYNEQFF,TGTGCCACCAGTGATCCTAGCGATTCCAGATACAATGAGCAGTTCTTC
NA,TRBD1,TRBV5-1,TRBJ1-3,CASSLQGDTIYF,TGCGCCAGCAGCTTACAGGGGGACACCATATATTTT
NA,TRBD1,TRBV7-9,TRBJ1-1,CASSPGTGLYAFF,TGTGCCAGCAGCCCCGGGACAGGGTTATATGCTTTCTTT
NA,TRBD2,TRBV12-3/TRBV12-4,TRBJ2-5,CASSIPRLAGGEQETQYF,TGTGCCAGCAGTATACCCCGACTAGCGGGGGGGGAACAAGAGACCCAGTACTTC
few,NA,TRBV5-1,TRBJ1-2,CASSLGQAAYGYTF,TGCGCCAGCAGCTTGGGACAGGCAGCTTATGGCTACACCTTC
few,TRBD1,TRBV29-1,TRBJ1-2,CSVVAAFRQGSVYGYTF,TGCAGCGTTGTTGCGGCCTTCCGACAGGGGAGCGTCTATGGCTACACCTTC
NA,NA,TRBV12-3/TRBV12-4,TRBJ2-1,CASSLGNGNEQFF,TGTGCCAGCAGTTTGGGTAATGGGAATGAGCAGTTCTTC
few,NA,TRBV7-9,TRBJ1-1,CASSLDATASTEAFF,TGTGCCAGCAGCTTAGATGCGACAGCGAGCACTGAAGCTTTCTTT
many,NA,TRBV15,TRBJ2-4,CATSRDQVTGYIQYF,TGTGCCACCAGCAGAGATCAGGTGACAGGATACATTCAGTACTTC
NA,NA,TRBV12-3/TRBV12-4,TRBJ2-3,CASIHRSLSTDTQYF,TGTGCCAGTATACATAGAAGCCTTAGCACAGATACGCAGTATTTT
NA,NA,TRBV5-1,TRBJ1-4,CASSLGEGAEKLFF,TGCGCCAGCAGCTTGGGAGAGGGAGCTGAAAAACTGTTTTTT
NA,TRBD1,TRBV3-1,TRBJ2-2,CASSNRGRRTGELFF,TGTGCCAGCAGCAACAGGGGGCGACGCACCGGGGAGCTGTTTTTT
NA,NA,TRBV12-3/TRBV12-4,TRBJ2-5,CASGSTQETQYF,TGTGCCAGCGGAAGCACCCAAGAGACCCAGTACTTC
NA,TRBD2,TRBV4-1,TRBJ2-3,CASSQEGLARPTDTQYF,TGCGCCAGCAGCCAAGAGGGACTAGCCCGACCCACAGATACGCAGTATTTT
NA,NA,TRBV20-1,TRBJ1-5,CSASSHSNQPQHF,TGCAGTGCTAGCAGCCATAGCAATCAGCCCCAGCATTTT
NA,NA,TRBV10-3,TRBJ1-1,CAISARENTEAFF,TGTGCCATCAGTGCACGGGAGAACACTGAAGCTTTCTTT
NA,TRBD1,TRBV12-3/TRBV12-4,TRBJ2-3,CASSLRTITHRGPTDTQYF,TGTGCCAGCAGTTTACGAACGATCACACACAGGGGGCCGACAGATACGCAGTATTTT
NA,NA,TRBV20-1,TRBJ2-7,CSASPDARSYEQYF,TGCAGTGCTAGCCCGGACGCACGGTCCTACGAGCAGTACTTC
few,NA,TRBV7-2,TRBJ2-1,CASSPRTPQYNEQFF,TGTGCCAGCAGCCCTCGGACTCCGCAATACAATGAGCAGTTCTTC
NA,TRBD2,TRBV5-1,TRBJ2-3,CASSRQTSEPTDTQYF,TGCGCCAGCAGCCGCCAGACTAGCGAACCAACAGATACGCAGTATTTT
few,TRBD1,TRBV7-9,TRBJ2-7,CASSLKGQGHEQYF,TGTGCCAGCAGCTTAAAGGGACAGGGCCACGAGCAGTACTTC
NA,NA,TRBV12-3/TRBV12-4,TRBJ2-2,CASSWGDRYATPSGNTGELFF,TGTGCCAGCAGTTGGGGGGACAGGTACGCTACACCTAGCGGAAACACCGGGGAGCTGTTTTTT
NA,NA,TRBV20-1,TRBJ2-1,CSARGSGSLSYNEQFF,TGCAGTGCTAGAGGGTCGGGGTCCCTCTCCTACAATGAGCAGTTCTTC
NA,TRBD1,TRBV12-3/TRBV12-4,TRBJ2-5,CASRGQGRETQYF,TGTGCCAGCAGGGGACAGGGTAGGGAGACCCAGTACTTC
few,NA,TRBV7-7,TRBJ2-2,CASSKGAEGTGELFF,TGTGCCAGCAGCAAGGGTGCGGAAGGCACCGGGGAGCTGTTTTTT
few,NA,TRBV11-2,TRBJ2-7,CASSLVGRVYEQYF,TGTGCCAGCAGCTTAGTGGGCAGGGTGTACGAGCAGTACTTC
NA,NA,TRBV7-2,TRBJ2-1,CASSLPRASYNEQFF,TGTGCCAGCAGCTTACCCCGAGCCTCCTACAATGAGCAGTTCTTC
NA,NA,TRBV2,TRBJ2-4,CASRETGLLAKNIQYF,TGTGCCAGCAGGGAAACAGGACTCTTAGCCAAAAACATTCAGTACTTC
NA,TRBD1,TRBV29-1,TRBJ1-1,CSVEGTANTEAFF,TGCAGCGTTGAGGGGACAGCGAACACTGAAGCTTTCTTT